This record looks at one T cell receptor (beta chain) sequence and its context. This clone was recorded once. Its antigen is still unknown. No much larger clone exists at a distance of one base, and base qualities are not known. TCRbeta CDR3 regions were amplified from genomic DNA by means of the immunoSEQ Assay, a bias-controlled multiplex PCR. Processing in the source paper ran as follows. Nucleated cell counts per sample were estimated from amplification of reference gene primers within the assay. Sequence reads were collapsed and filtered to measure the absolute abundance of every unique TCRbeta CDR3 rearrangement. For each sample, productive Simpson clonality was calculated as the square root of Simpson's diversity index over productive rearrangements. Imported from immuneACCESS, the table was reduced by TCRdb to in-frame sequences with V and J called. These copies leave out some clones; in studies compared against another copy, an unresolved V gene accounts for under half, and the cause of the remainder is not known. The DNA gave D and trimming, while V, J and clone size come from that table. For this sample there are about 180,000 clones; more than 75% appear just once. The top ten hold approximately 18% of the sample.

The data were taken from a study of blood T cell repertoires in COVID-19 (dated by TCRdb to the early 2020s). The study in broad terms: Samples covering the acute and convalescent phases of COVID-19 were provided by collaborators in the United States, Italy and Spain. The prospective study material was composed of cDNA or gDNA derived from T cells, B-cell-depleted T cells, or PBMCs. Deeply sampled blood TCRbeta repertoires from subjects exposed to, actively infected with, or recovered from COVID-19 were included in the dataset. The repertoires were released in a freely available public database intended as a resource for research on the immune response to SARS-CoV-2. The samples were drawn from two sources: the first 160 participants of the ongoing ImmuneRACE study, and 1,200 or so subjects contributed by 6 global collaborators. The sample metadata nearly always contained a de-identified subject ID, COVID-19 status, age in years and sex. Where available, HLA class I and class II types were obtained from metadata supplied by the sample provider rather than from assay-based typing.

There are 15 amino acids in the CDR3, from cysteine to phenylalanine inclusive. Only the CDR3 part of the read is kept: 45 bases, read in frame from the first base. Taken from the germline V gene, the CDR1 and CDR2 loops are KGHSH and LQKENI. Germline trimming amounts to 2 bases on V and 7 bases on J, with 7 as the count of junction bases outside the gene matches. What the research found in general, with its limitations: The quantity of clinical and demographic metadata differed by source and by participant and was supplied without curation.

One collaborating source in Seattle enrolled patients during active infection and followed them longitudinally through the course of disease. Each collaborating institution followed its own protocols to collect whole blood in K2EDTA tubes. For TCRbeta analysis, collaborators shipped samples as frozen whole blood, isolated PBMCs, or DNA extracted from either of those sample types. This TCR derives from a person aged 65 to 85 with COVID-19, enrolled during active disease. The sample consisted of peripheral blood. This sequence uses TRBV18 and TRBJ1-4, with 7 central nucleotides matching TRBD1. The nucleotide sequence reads TGTGCCAGCTCACCATCCCAGGGGGAAGGTGAAAAACTGTTTTTT. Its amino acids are CASSPSQGEGEKLFF.